The table lists the clone carrying this T cell receptor beta chain with a few counts. Its antigen remains unidentified. Via the markers CD45RO/CCR7/CD25/CD127/CD95/CD27, stem cell-like memory, regulatory, central memory and naive CD4+ cells were sorted. The investigators reverse transcribed all of the isolated RNA, so they sequenced expressed TCRB transcripts. Using immunoSEQ multiplex PCR, the repertoire was profiled, and TCRdb retains in-frame clones only, with some absent. This sample yields about 160,000 clones, of which about 8.1% are seen a single time; almost 0.65% belongs to the top ten. Germline V lookup: CDR1 ENHRY, CDR2 SYGVKD. The length of the CDR3 is 13 residues. V trimming: 10 bases; J trimming: 3 bases; junction bases outside the gene matches: 5. The data stem from a study of beta chain features in type 1 diabetes. Notes on the study in general: Moderate yet significant TCRB CDR3 shortening was seen in Type 1 diabetes patients in all four CD4+ subsets.

The chain carries TRBV10-3 and TRBJ1-1; 10 bases match TRBD1. The source material was central memory CD4+ T cells from blood. This TCR came from a man aged 18 to 35 in good health. CDR3 sequence reads: CASQGQGHTEAFF. The CDR3 DNA follows: TGTGCCAGCCAGGGACAGGGGCACACTGAAGCTTTCTTT.